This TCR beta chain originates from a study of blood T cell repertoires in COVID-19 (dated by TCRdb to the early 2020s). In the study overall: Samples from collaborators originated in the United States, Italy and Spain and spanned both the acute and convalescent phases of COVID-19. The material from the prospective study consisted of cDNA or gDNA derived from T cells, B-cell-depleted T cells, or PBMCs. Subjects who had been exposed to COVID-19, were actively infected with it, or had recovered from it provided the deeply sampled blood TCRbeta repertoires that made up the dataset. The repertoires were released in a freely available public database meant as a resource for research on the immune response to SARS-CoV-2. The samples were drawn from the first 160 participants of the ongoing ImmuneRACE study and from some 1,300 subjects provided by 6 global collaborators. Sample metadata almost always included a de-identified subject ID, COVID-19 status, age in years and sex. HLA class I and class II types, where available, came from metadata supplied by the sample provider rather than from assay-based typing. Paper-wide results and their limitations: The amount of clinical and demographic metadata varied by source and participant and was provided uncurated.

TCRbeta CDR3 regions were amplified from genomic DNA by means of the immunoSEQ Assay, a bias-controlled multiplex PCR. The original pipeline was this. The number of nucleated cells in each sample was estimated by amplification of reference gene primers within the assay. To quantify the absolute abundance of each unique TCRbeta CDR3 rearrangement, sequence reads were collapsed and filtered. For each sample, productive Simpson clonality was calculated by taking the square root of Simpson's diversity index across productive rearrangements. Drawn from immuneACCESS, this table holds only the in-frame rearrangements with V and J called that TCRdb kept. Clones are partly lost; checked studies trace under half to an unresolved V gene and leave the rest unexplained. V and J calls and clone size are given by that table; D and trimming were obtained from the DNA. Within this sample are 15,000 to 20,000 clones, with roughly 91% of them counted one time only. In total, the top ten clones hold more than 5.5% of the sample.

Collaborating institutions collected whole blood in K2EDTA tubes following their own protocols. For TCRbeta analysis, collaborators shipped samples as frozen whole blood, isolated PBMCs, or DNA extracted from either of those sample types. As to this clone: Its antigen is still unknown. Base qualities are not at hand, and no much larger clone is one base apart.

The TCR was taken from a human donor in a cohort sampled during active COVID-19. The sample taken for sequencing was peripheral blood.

The CDR3 is CASSQNTGAGNTIYF. The nucleotide sequence is TGTGCCAGCAGCCAAAATACAGGGGCTGGAAACACCATATATTTT. The chain is made from TRBV3-1 (or the pseudogene TRBV3-2) and TRBJ1-3, and 7 bases in between align with TRBD1. The CDR3, cysteine through phenylalanine, is 15 amino acids long. Only CDR3 DNA remains: 45 bases, in frame from the first base. Via the germline V gene (reference sequence), CDR1 is LGHDT and CDR2 YNNKEL. The V end gives up 2 bases and the J end 2 bases, leaving 3 bases in the junction not matched to a gene.